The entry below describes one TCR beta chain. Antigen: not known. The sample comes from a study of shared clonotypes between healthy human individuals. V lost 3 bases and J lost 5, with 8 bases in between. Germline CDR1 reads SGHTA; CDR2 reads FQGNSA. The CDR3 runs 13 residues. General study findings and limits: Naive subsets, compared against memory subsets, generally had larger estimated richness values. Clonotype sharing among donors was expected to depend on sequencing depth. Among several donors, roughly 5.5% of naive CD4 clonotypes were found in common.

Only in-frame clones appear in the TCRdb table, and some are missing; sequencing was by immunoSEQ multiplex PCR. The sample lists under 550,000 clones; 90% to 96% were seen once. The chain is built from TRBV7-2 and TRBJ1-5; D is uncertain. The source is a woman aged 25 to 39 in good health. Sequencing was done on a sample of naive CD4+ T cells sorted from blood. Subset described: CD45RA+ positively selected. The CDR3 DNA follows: TGTGCCAGCAGCTTTCTTGAGCATCAGCCCCAGCATTTT. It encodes CASSFLEHQPQHF.